This TCR beta chain emerged from a study of identifying expanded T cells in peripheral blood. Study-level findings and limits: Across healthy donors, higher total template counts meant significantly greater approximately 2-week count variance. About 1.2 clones differed between technical replicates, versus approximately 17 and 20 over time.

V was cut by 8 bases and J by 5 bases, with 12 bases left in between. The CDR3 runs to 12 residues. Germline CDR1 reads MNHEY; CDR2 reads SMNVEV (reference sequence). About this clone: Antigen: not known. Other DNA variants within this sample encode the same CDR3.

Clones were sequenced by immunoSEQ multiplex PCR, and TCRdb holds only the in-frame ones, with some missing. This sample has about 90,000 clones, with roughly 86% found just once. V usage is TRBV27 and J usage is TRBJ1-1; possible D gene TRBD1, 5 bases. This clonotype was obtained from a person aged 18 to 75 in good health. Specimen: blood. The CDR3 nucleotides are TGTGCCAGCCGGACGGGGGGGACTGAAGCTTTCTTT. Translated: CASRTGGTEAFF.